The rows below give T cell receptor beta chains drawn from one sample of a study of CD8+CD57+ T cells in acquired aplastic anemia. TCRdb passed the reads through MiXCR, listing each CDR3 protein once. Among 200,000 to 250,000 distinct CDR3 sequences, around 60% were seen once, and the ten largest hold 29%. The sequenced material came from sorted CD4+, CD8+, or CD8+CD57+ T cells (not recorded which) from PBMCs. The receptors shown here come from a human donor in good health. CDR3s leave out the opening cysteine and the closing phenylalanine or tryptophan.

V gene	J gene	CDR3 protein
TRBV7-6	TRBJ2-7	ASSLGLYTYEQY
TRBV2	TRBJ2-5	ASRSNPREETQY
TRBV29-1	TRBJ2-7	SVVRDEQY
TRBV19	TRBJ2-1	ASSGLGGFYNEQF
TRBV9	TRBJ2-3	ASSVVGLSPNQDTQY
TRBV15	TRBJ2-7	ATSRGWDKFYEQY
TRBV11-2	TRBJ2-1	ASSSGLAVNEQF
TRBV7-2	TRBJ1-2	ASSQIKLWPRFNYGYT
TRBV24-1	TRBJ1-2	AASGTAAEAAGYT
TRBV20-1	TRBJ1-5	SARDNRFSNQPQH
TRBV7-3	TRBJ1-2	ASSLPPTVLT
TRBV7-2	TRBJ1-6	ASSHQGGDSPLH
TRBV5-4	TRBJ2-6	ASRRLPGQGAGANVLT
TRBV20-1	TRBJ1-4	SARDPGINEKLF
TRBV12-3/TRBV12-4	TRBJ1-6	ASSLGLPALH
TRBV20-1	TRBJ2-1	SARGSVVNNEQF
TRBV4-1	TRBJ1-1	ASSQVPLNTEAF
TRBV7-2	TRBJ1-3	ASSSQGLNTIY
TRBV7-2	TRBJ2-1	ASSFEAGAKF
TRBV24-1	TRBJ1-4	ATSDAGTANEKLF
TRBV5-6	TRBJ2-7	ASSFTPSPTYEQY
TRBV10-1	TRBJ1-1	ASSAQGNTEAF
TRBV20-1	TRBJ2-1	SASPDKSSYNEQF
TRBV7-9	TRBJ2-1	ASSPSYNEQF
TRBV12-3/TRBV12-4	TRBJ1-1	ASSLSRTEAF
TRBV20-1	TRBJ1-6	SPRHPPHNSPLH
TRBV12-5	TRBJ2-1	ASSPGFNNEQF
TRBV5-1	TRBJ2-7	ASSLVGRDEISSRY
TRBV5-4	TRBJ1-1	ASSLAATANTEAF
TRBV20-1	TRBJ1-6	SASADRVTSPLH
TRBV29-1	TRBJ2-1	SVVIRVGEQF
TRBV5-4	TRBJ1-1	ASSLVQGLTEAF
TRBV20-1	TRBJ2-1	SARSDLGASASNEQF
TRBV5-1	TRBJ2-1	ASSIHSGGNEQF
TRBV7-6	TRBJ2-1	ASSFGTSVDEQF
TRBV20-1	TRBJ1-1	SARSDRVGKAAF
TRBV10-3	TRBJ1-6	AISGTGNNSPLH
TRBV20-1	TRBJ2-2	SARTGARIGELF
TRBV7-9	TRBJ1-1	ACAGTENTEAF
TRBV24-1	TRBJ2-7	ATSDLSGRARLGEQY
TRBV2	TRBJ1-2	ASRFTGPYGYT
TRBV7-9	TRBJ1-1	ASSPARRAF
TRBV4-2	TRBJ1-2	ASSQAGDRGVGGYT
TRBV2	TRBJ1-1	ASSVFVERMNTEAF
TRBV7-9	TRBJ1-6	ASSLTGSANSPLH
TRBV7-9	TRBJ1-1	ASSLTQNTEAF
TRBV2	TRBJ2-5	ASGGVSGGARETQY
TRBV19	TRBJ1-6	ASSSLAGGAKGSPLH
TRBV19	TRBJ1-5	ASSYRLQPQH
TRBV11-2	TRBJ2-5	ASSSRLAGGPGAQY
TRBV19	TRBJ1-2	ASSRTAANYGYT